The entry below gives a single TCR beta chain sequence along with its context. TCR beta CDR3 amplification used RNA transcripts. The library came from an HTBI-primed first-round RT-PCR and a second-round multiplex PCR. MiXCR, run by TCRdb on the multiplex PCR reads, gives a single entry per CDR3 protein. Of 500,000 to 600,000 distinct CDR3 sequences listed, roughly 39% are singletons. These data come from a study of Graves' ophthalmopathy and Graves' hyperthyroidism. In the study overall: Absence of ophthalmopathy within 18 months of follow-up defined stable hyperthyroidism.

Aged 18 to 65, hyperthyroidism patients had been newly diagnosed, with under 2 months' duration. Diagnosis used clinical symptoms, serum thyroxine, TRAb, thyroid ultrasound and orbital computed tomography. The CDR3 totals 14 residues. Deletions cut 6 bases from V and 5 bases from J, with 16 bases between. CDR1 and CDR2 from the germline V gene are MDHEN and SYDVKM. The source of this sequence is an adult man with Graves' hyperthyroidism. The sequencing sample was made of peripheral blood or thyroid tissue (not recorded which). The chain carries TRBV28 and TRBJ2-5, with D possibly matching TRBD2 (5 bases). The CDR3 DNA is TGTGCCAGCAGCCCTGGGGTAGCGAGGGAGACCCAGTACTTC. This codes for CASSPGVARETQYF.